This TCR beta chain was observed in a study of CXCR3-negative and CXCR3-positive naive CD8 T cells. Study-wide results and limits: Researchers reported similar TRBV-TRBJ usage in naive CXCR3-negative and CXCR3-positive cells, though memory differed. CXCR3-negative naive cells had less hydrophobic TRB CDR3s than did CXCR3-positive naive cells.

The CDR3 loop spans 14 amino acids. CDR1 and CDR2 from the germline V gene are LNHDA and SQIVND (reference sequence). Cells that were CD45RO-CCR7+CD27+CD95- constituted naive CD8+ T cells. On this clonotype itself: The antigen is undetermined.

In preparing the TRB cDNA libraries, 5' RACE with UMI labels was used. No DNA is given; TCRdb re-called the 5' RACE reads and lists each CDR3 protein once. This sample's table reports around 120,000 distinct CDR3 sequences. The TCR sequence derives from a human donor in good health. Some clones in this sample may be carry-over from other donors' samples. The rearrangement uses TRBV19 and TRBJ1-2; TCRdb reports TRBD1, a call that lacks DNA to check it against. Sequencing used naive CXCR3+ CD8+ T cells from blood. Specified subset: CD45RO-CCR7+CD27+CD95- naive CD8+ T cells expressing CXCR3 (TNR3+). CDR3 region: CASSTQGASYGYTF.